The source of this T cell receptor (beta chain) is a study of regulatory T cells in long-lasting Graves disease. Study-level information: Duration of antithyroid drug therapy among newly diagnosed Graves' patients was under 3 months.

Trimming took 7 bases from V and 2 from J; bases not matched to a gene: 6. This CDR3 comprises 14 residues. From germline, CDR1 is MGHDK and CDR2 SYGVNS. Time point noted: newly diagnosed GD, antithyroid drugs for less than 3 months. After RNA was extracted from PBMCs, the TCR library was made from it. Remarks on this clonotype: What it recognizes is unknown.

Libraries of TCR beta came from iRepertoire HTBI primers plus Arm-PCR of CDR3 regions. TCRdb re-called the multiplex PCR reads with MiXCR, one entry per CDR3 protein. Here the sample spans about 560,000 distinct CDR3 sequences, 15% to 20% being singletons. General observations from the study: No thyroid tissue was studied; the work used peripheral blood only. A limited number of samples was an acknowledged limitation. Persistent disease favored TRBV28, TRBJ1-2 and TRBJ2-5.

Separately, the same data were catalogued under a study of T cells in Graves' hyperthyroidism and ophthalmopathy.

The input for sequencing was peripheral blood mononuclear cells (PBMCs), taken at new diagnosis, from a patient treated with antithyroid drugs. The V gene is TRBV25-1, the J gene TRBJ2-7; 9 nucleotides align to TRBD2. The origin of this receptor is a young man with Graves disease. The CDR3 coding sequence is TGTGCCAGCAACCCGCGGGGGGGAACCTACGAGCAGTACTTC. It translates to CASNPRGGTYEQYF.